The subject of this entry is one TCR beta chain. This record comes from a study of T cell changes during pregnancy in multiple sclerosis. TCRdb keeps only in-frame clones here, not all; method: immunoSEQ multiplex PCR. The sample lists approximately 85,000 clones, 94% seen once, with 2.5% in the top ten. The CDR3 loop spans 13 amino acids. V was trimmed by 5 bases and J by 2 bases, leaving 10 bases between them. Germline values: CDR1 MNHNS, CDR2 SASEGT. The origin of this receptor is a female donor with multiple sclerosis, enrolled in a pregnancy study. Sequenced material: peripheral blood, taken in the third trimester of pregnancy. This chain connects TRBV6-1 to TRBJ2-7; D is perhaps TRBD1 (5 bases). Written as DNA, the CDR3 is TGTGCCAGCAGTTTTGACAGCCCCTACGAGCAGTACTTC. This sequence encodes CASSFDSPYEQYF.